This passage covers 4 T cell receptor beta chains from one sample sequenced in a study of human T cells and chemical hapten exposure. TCRdb reprocessed the RACE reads with MiXCR, giving one entry per CDR3 protein. The sample has about 90,000 distinct CDR3 sequences, 7.5% to 9.5% seen once. This sample's time point: pre-sensitization, week 0. Described treatment: therapeutic diphenylcyclopropenone sensitization with weekly scalp DPC. The source material was whole blood, sampled in connection with sensitization to the hapten diphenylcyclopropenone (DPC). These receptors were taken from a man in his forties or fifties with alopecia areata. Some clones in this sample may be carry-over from other donors' samples.

This clonotype was found many times. V gene TRBV28 combines with J gene TRBJ2-5, with D perhaps TRBD1 or TRBD2 (5 bases each). Trimming removed 5 bases from V and 2 bases from J, with 12 bases in between. The CDR3 is 14 residues long. From germline, CDR1 is MDHEN and CDR2 SYDVKM. CDR3 in DNA: TGTGCCAGCAGTCCAGGGTCGGGGCAAGAGACCCAGTACTTC. Protein product: CASSPGSGQETQYF. The whole variable domain, remainder taken from reference TRBV28 and TRBJ2-5, is DVKVTQSSRYLVKRTGEKVFLECVQDMDHENMFWYRQDPGLGLRLIYFSYDVKMKEKGDIPEGYSVSREKKERFSLILESASTNQTSMYLCASSPGSGQETQYFGPGTRLLVL.

This clonotype was seen only a few times. The rearrangement links TRBV7-2 to TRBJ2-7, with D maybe TRBD2 (5 bases). Germline loops: CDR1 SGHTA, CDR2 FQGNSA. This CDR3 spans 12 amino acids. V lost 2 bases, J lost 4 bases, and 6 bases lay in between. The CDR3 protein is CASSLTGYEQYF. The CDR3 DNA sequence: TGTGCCAGCAGCTTAACGGGGTACGAGCAGTACTTC.

This chain connects TRBV9 to TRBJ2-3, with D tentatively TRBD1 or TRBD2 (6 bases each). The ends were cut back, 4 bases at V and 4 bases at J, with 19 bases in the middle. Germline CDR1 reads SGDLS; CDR2 reads YYNGEE. The CDR3 length is 16 residues. In nucleotides, the CDR3 is TGTGCCAGCAGCTCACACTCGGGGGCGAGGCCAGATACGCAGTATTTT. This codes for CASSSHSGARPDTQYF.

This clonotype was picked up many times. The chain employs TRBV28 and TRBJ1-2, with D possibly matching TRBD1 (5 bases). The CDR3 sequence is 14 residues long. V lost 6 bases and J lost 6, with 17 bases in between. Germline lookup yields CDR1 MDHEN and CDR2 SYDVKM. In DNA form, the CDR3 reads TGTGCCAGCAGAGTCGTCATGGGGCTTAATGGCTACACCTTC. As protein: CASRVVMGLNGYTF.